The 26 T cell receptor beta chains listed next were all sequenced from one sample in a study of TIL therapy for anti-PD-1-resistant metastatic lung cancer. Sequencing used immunoSEQ v3. This table comes from immunoSEQ multiplex PCR, and its TCRdb copy is limited to in-frame clones, with some not included. The table records about 32,000 clones, 70% to 80% of them present only once. The time point: pre-treatment sample, taken before nivolumab and TIL therapy. The specimen was blood, collected at baseline. The receptor set was obtained from a woman aged 25-85 years with non-small cell lung cancer.

This chain links TRBV5-1 with TRBJ2-7; D call uncertain. The CDR3 contains 14 residues. Germline CDR1 is SGHRS and CDR2 is YFSETQ. Trimming stripped 1 base from V and 2 bases from J, with 10 bases between. CDR3 bases: TGCGCCAGCAGCTTGCTCTCAGGTCCCTACGAGCAGTACTTC. Its protein is CASSLLSGPYEQYF.

This clone was observed once. The rearrangement links TRBV6-1 to TRBJ2-1, with a tentative D call TRBD2 (6 bases). V shed 2 bases and J shed 11 bases, with 10 bases lying between them. The germline gives CDR1 MNHNS, CDR2 SASEGT. The CDR3 covers 12 residues. CDR3 nucleotides: TGTGCCAGCAGTGAAACTGGGAGGAAGCAGTTCTTC. Translation gives CASSETGRKQFF.

The CDR3 DNA follows: TGTGCCAGCCGGGACTATCAGAGCTCCTACGAGCAGTACTTC. It encodes CASRDYQSSYEQYF. This chain connects TRBV6-1 to TRBJ2-7, with 7 bases identical to TRBD2. The germline CDR1 and CDR2 sequences are MNHNS and SASEGT. With V trimmed by 8 bases and J by 0 bases, 7 bases remained unmatched. The CDR3 has 14 residues.

This chain joins TRBV7-2 and TRBJ2-7; 11 bases align to TRBD1. The CDR3 consists of 17 residues. The germline V gene has CDR1 SGHTA and CDR2 FQGNSA. V lost 2 bases and J lost 0; bases outside the gene matches: 6. The CDR3 sequence: CASSLYGQGAGSYEQYF. The CDR3 DNA follows: TGTGCCAGCAGCTTATATGGACAGGGGGCAGGCTCCTACGAGCAGTACTTC. The complete variable domain, with remaining parts taken from reference TRBV7-2 and TRBJ2-7, reads GAGVSQSPSNKVTEKGKDVELRCDPISGHTALYWYRQSLGQGLEFLIYFQGNSAPDKSGLPSDRFSAERTGGSVSTLTIQRTQQEDSAVYLCASSLYGQGAGSYEQYFGPGTRLTVT.

The chain carries TRBV15 and TRBJ2-5, with 8 bases fitting TRBD2. This CDR3 region has 15 residues. Trimming removed 0 bases from V and 6 bases from J; junction bases left unmatched: 6. Germline V gene sequence: CDR1 LNHNV, CDR2 YYDKDF (reference sequence). CDR3 coding DNA: TGTGCCACCAGCAGAGATCGGGAGGGAGGAAAGACCCAGTACTTC. This sequence encodes CATSRDREGGKTQYF.

The rearrangement joins TRBV10-2 to TRBJ1-1; no firm D call. Germline CDR1 WSHSY, CDR2 SAAADI. The CDR3 is made up of 11 amino acids. Trimming pared 7 bases from V and 0 bases from J, leaving 3 bases between. In DNA, the CDR3 is TGCGCCAGCACCTTGAACACTGAAGCTTTCTTT. Its translation is CASTLNTEAFF.

The rearrangement uses TRBV5-4 and TRBJ2-2; D gene uncertain. Germline V CDR1 and CDR2: SGHNT, YYREEE (reference sequence). This CDR3 has 12 residues. V was trimmed by 4 bases and J by 7 bases, leaving 8 bases between them. As DNA, the CDR3 is TGTGCCAGCAGCCTCGGTGTCGGGGAGCTGTTTTTT. The encoded protein is CASSLGVGELFF.

This clone was seen only once. CDR3 in amino acids: CASSSPAVNTGELFF. CDR3 sequence (DNA): TGTGCCAGCAGTTCCCCGGCCGTTAACACCGGGGAGCTGTTTTTT. The rearrangement joins TRBV6-5 to TRBJ2-2; D not certain. The length of the CDR3 is 15 residues. V lost 4 bases and J 2 bases, leaving 11 bases between the germline ends. The germline V gene has CDR1 MNHEY and CDR2 SVGAGI.

The rearrangement links TRBV9 to TRBJ2-3; no clear D. Germline loops: CDR1 SGDLS, CDR2 YYNGEE. Trimming took off 4 bases at V and 1 base at J, with 10 bases between the two ends. The CDR3 contains 14 residues. The CDR3 DNA is TGTGCCAGCAGCCCTCACATTGGCACAGATACGCAGTATTTT. Residues: CASSPHIGTDTQYF.

The CDR3 sequence: CASKGPPGSPMNTEAFF. The CDR3 coding sequence is TGTGCCAGCAAGGGTCCTCCCGGTAGTCCCATGAACACTGAAGCTTTCTTT. The J gene is TRBJ1-1, the V gene TRBV28; D remains unclear. Per germline, CDR1 MDHEN and CDR2 SYDVKM. The CDR3 length is 17 residues. The V and J ends lost 7 bases and 0 bases respectively, with 21 bases between them.

The V and J genes are TRBV9 and TRBJ2-7; 14 positions agree with TRBD2. CDR1 and CDR2 from the germline V gene are SGDLS and YYNGEE. CDR3 size: 14 residues. Losses at the gene ends were 0 bases for V and 7 bases for J; bases not matched to a gene: 0. CDR3 sequence: CASSVGTSGREQYF. CDR3 nucleotides: TGTGCCAGCAGCGTAGGGACTAGCGGGAGGGAGCAGTACTTC.

The V call is TRBV15, the J call TRBJ2-1, with 7 bases that match TRBD2. The CDR3 runs 15 residues. CDR1 LNHNV and CDR2 YYDKDF come from the germline V gene (reference sequence). V shed 1 base and J 8 bases; nucleotides not matched to a gene: 8. CDR3 loop: CATSRGGAGEHEQFF. The CDR3 DNA reads TGTGCCACCAGCAGAGGCGGGGCGGGGGAACATGAGCAGTTCTTC.

This chain uses TRBV4-2 with TRBJ1-4; 10 positions agree with TRBD1. The CDR3 is made up of 15 amino acids. The germline CDR1 and CDR2 sequences are LGHNA and YNFKEQ. J gave up 8 bases and V 2 bases, and 5 bases lay outside the gene matches. Here the CDR3 DNA reads TGTGCCAGCAGCCAAACCGGGACAGGGGCCGAAAAACTGTTTTTT. Translated: CASSQTGTGAEKLFF.

In DNA, the CDR3 is TGTGCCAGTATCCCGACAGGGGAGGACACTGAAGCTTTCTTT. It is translated as CASIPTGEDTEAFF. The chain is built from TRBV19 and TRBJ1-1; TRBD1 matches 8 bases. The germline gives CDR1 LNHDA, CDR2 SQIVND (reference sequence). This CDR3 is 14 amino acids long. V dropped 7 bases and J dropped 3; count of bases not matched to a gene: 7.

The chain recombines TRBV7-6 with TRBJ2-1; D ambiguous. CDR3 length equals 15 residues. The V gene lost 4 bases and the J gene lost 0 bases, with 10 bases spanning the gap. The germline gives CDR1 SGHVS, CDR2 FNYEAQ. This chain's CDR3 is CASSSRARSYNEQFF. For the CDR3, the DNA is TGTGCCAGCAGCTCCCGAGCCCGCTCCTACAATGAGCAGTTCTTC.

The chain links TRBV6-1 to TRBJ1-1; no clear D gene. Trimming removed 2 bases from V and 2 bases from J, with 9 bases in between. The CDR3 sequence is 14 residues long. The germline V gene encodes CDR1 MNHNS and CDR2 SASEGT. The CDR3 nucleotides read TGTGCCAGCAGTGAAATCGTCCTCAACACTGAAGCTTTCTTT. Translation: CASSEIVLNTEAFF.

The chain combines TRBV5-1 with TRBJ1-5; TRBD1 is a possible D gene (6 bases). CDR3 size: 15 residues. Trimming took 2 bases from V and 3 from J, leaving 12 bases between them. Germline V gene data show CDR1 as SGHRS and CDR2 as YFSETQ. The chain's CDR3 is CASSLSGQINQPQHF. DNA of the CDR3: TGCGCCAGCAGCTTATCAGGACAGATCAATCAGCCCCAGCATTTT. The variable domain in full, completed from reference TRBV5-1 and TRBJ1-5, reads KAGVTQTPRYLIKTRGQQVTLSCSPISGHRSVSWYQQTPGQGLQFLFEYFSETQRNKGNFPGRFSGRQFSNSRSEMNVSTLELGDSALYLCASSLSGQINQPQHFGDGTRLSIL.

This clone has just a few counts. The chain employs TRBV28 and TRBJ1-1, with D unresolved. Germline V gene data show CDR1 as MDHEN and CDR2 as SYDVKM. Trimming cost V 2 bases and J 0 bases, with 10 bases left between them. The CDR3 loop spans 15 amino acids. DNA of the CDR3: TGTGCCAGCAGTTTAGGCGCCGACATGAACACTGAAGCTTTCTTT. Translation: CASSLGADMNTEAFF.

The chain employs TRBV5-1 and TRBJ1-1; D perhaps matches TRBD1 (6 bases). Trimming left V 3 bases short and J 0 bases short, with 18 bases between. Looked up from germline, CDR1 is SGHRS and CDR2 is YFSETQ. The CDR3 is 17 amino acids. CDR3 DNA: TGCGCCAGCAGCTCCCCACGAGGAGGGACACTGAACACTGAAGCTTTCTTT. Amino acids: CASSSPRGGTLNTEAFF.

J is TRBJ2-5 and V is TRBV5-8; D gene uncertain. The CDR3 contains 12 residues. Germline CDR1 SGHTS, CDR2 YDEGEE. V lost 4 bases and J 0 bases, leaving 4 bases between the germline ends. DNA for the CDR3: TGTGCCAGCAGCCGGTACCAAGAGACCCAGTACTTC. This codes for CASSRYQETQYF. Full variable domain (rest looked up from reference TRBV5-8 and TRBJ2-5): EAGVTQSPTHLIKTRGQQATLRCSPISGHTSVYWYQQALGLGLQFLLWYDEGEERNRGNFPPRFSGRQFPNYSSELNVNALELEDSALYLCASSRYQETQYFGPGTRLLVL.

The gene calls are TRBV9 and TRBJ2-2; D ambiguous. CDR1 and CDR2 (germline): SGDLS, YYNGEE. CDR3 length equals 14 residues. V lost 0 bases and J 6 bases, leaving 9 bases between the germline ends. This CDR3 is CASSVVRSAGELFF. DNA of the CDR3: TGTGCCAGCAGCGTAGTTAGGTCCGCCGGGGAGCTGTTTTTT. Looking up the rest from reference TRBV9 and TRBJ2-2 gives the full variable domain: DSGVTQTPKHLITATGQRVTLRCSPRSGDLSVYWYQQSLDQGLQFLIQYYNGEERAKGNILERFSAQQFPDLHSELNLSSLELGDSALYFCASSVVRSAGELFFGEGSRLTVL.

This clone was recorded only once. This chain uses TRBV29-1 with TRBJ1-3; 7 positions agree with TRBD1. This CDR3 has 13 residues. Germline V CDR1 and CDR2: SQVTM, ANQGSEA. V lost 4 bases to trimming and J lost 4 bases; unmatched junction nucleotides: 4. The CDR3 sequence is CSVAGQEGNTIYF. The CDR3 DNA reads TGCAGCGTTGCCGGACAGGAAGGAAACACCATATATTTT. The full variable domain, rest sourced from reference TRBV29-1 and TRBJ1-3, is SAVISQKPSRDICQRGTSLTIQCQVDSQVTMMFWYRQQPGQSLTLIATANQGSEATYESGFVIDKFPISRPNLTFSTLTVSNMSPEDSSIYLCSVAGQEGNTIYFGEGSWLTVV.

CDR3 in amino acids: CSVEGGTSGSSHEQFF. The DNA of the CDR3 is TGCAGCGTTGAGGGAGGGACTAGCGGGAGTTCCCATGAGCAGTTCTTC. The chain links TRBV29-1 to TRBJ2-1; 14 nucleotides align to TRBD2. The CDR3 extends over 16 amino acids. V trimming: 3 bases; J trimming: 8 bases; junction bases outside the gene matches: 9. Germline lookup yields CDR1 SQVTM and CDR2 ANQGSEA.

The chain carries TRBV18 and TRBJ2-5; D might be TRBD1 or TRBD2, each matching 5 bases. V lost 3 bases, J lost 2 bases, and 13 bases lay in between. The CDR3 runs 15 residues. The germline V gene encodes CDR1 KGHSH and CDR2 LQKENI. The CDR3 nucleotides read TGTGCCAGCTCACCGGAATTGGGGGATCAAGAGACCCAGTACTTC. The encoded protein is CASSPELGDQETQYF.

The chain carries TRBV5-1 and TRBJ1-5; D may be TRBD1 (5 bases). Trimming removed 4 bases at V and 5 bases at J, with 16 bases between. Germline CDR1 SGHRS, CDR2 YFSETQ. CDR3 length: 15 amino acids. The CDR3 protein is CASSQRPGLHQPQHF. The CDR3 nucleotides read TGCGCCAGCAGCCAAAGGCCAGGGCTCCATCAGCCCCAGCATTTT. The complete variable domain, with remaining parts taken from reference TRBV5-1 and TRBJ1-5, reads KAGVTQTPRYLIKTRGQQVTLSCSPISGHRSVSWYQQTPGQGLQFLFEYFSETQRNKGNFPGRFSGRQFSNSRSEMNVSTLELGDSALYLCASSQRPGLHQPQHFGDGTRLSIL.

This chain joins TRBV4-1 and TRBJ2-2; the D gene is possibly TRBD1 (6 bases). CDR3 length: 16 residues. Germline V lookup: CDR1 MGHRA, CDR2 YSYEKL. V was shortened by 0 bases and J by 6 bases, with 14 bases between the two germline ends. CDR3 sequence: CASSQDWTRQAGELFF. For the CDR3, the DNA is TGCGCCAGCAGCCAAGATTGGACCCGACAGGCCGGGGAGCTGTTTTTT.